This T cell receptor (beta chain) was captured by sequencing in a study of T cell responses to AZD1222 COVID-19 vaccine. The protocol was immunoSEQ multiplex PCR, while the TCRdb copy is restricted to in-frame clones and leaves out a portion. The data contain about 200,000 clones, around nine tenths of them singletons. CDR1 and CDR2 from the germline V gene are SGHTA and FQGNSA. The CDR3 is 17 amino acids. After removal of 5 bases from V and 0 bases from J, the junction contained 8 bases not matched to a gene. The sequences come from peripheral blood, collected on day 0 of AZD1222 vaccination. The sequence derives from an adult in good health. The chain uses TRBV7-2 and TRBJ2-3; 10 positions agree with TRBD2. DNA for the CDR3: TGTGCCAGCAGCCCCCTTAGCGGGGGGCCTAGCACAGATACGCAGTATTTT. Protein: CASSPLSGGPSTDTQYF.